These 31 T cell receptor beta chains came from one sample sequenced in a study of regulatory T cells in long-lasting Graves disease. Libraries of TCR beta came from iRepertoire HTBI primers plus Arm-PCR of CDR3 regions. Using its own MiXCR run on the multiplex PCR reads, TCRdb lists one record per CDR3 protein. This table has a few hundred thousand distinct CDR3 sequences, roughly 17% appearing once. Documented time point: newly diagnosed GD, antithyroid drugs for less than 3 months. PBMC-extracted RNA yielded the TCR library. These sequences were also reported in another study, on T cells in Graves' hyperthyroidism and ophthalmopathy.

The sample here was peripheral blood mononuclear cells (PBMCs), taken at new diagnosis, from a patient treated with antithyroid drugs. These receptors originate from a man aged 40-50 years with Graves disease.

This clonotype came up many times. This rearrangement joins TRBV28 to TRBJ2-7; possibly TRBD1 for D (6 bases). Trimming left V 7 bases short and J 2 bases short, with 12 bases between. Germline V CDR1 and CDR2: MDHEN, SYDVKM. The CDR3 has 13 residues. Here the CDR3 reads CASTGQITYEQYF. The CDR3 DNA reads TGTGCCAGCACCGGACAGATCACCTACGAGCAGTACTTC.

The genes are TRBV5-1 and TRBJ1-2; 11 bases align to TRBD1. The V and J ends lost 4 bases and 8 bases, in that order; junction bases with no gene match: 16. The germline V gene has CDR1 SGHRS and CDR2 YFSETQ. The CDR3 spans 17 residues. CDR3 amino acids: CASSPRTGGLTRLGYTF. CDR3 in DNA: TGCGCCAGCAGCCCCCGGACAGGGGGCCTTACCCGGTTAGGCTACACCTTC.

This clonotype was detected only a few times. The chain links TRBV10-3 to TRBJ1-5; TRBD1 is a possible D gene (6 bases). The CDR3 sequence is 13 residues long. CDR1 ENHRY and CDR2 SYGVKD come from the germline V gene. V lost 3 bases to trimming and J lost 9 bases, with 12 bases between them. The CDR3 loop reads CAISDTGSRPQHF. In DNA form, the CDR3 reads TGTGCCATCAGTGACACAGGGTCACGGCCCCAGCATTTT.

In its sample, this clonotype was seen many times. The rearrangement joins TRBV7-2 to TRBJ2-1; 13 bases agree with TRBD2. CDR1 SGHTA and CDR2 FQGNSA come from the germline V gene. V trimming: 1 base; J trimming: 5 bases; junction bases outside the gene matches: 8. This CDR3 is built from 18 residues. CDR3 protein: CASSLVRGLAGDNNEQFF. CDR3 nucleotides: TGTGCCAGCAGCTTAGTCCGCGGACTAGCGGGGGACAACAATGAGCAGTTCTTC.

This clonotype was seen many times. The V and J genes are TRBV5-6 and TRBJ2-7, with 9 positions matching TRBD2. The V segment lost 2 bases and the J segment 2 bases; nucleotides outside the gene matches: 5. CDR3 length: 15 amino acids. Germline CDR1 reads SGHDT; CDR2 reads YYEEEE. CDR3 protein: CASSFGPSGTYEQYF. In DNA form, the CDR3 reads TGTGCCAGCAGCTTCGGGCCTAGCGGGACCTACGAGCAGTACTTC.

This clonotype showed up just a few times. The chain carries TRBV6-2 or TRBV6-3 and TRBJ2-4, with D maybe TRBD1 (6 bases). V shed 5 bases and J shed 0 bases, with 17 bases lying between them. The CDR3 totals 17 residues. Germline lookup yields CDR1 MNHEY and CDR2 SVGEGT. The CDR3 here is CASSEVLGALAKNIQYF. For the CDR3, the DNA is TGTGCCAGCAGTGAAGTTCTGGGGGCCCTAGCCAAAAACATTCAGTACTTC.

This clonotype has ten or more counts. The chain has TRBV18 and TRBJ1-2, with D hard to call. The CDR3 is made up of 13 amino acids. CDR1 and CDR2 (germline): KGHSH, LQKENI. V was cut by 0 bases and J by 4 bases, with 6 bases left in between. CDR3 sequence: CASSPPGTYGYTF. The DNA for the CDR3 is TGTGCCAGCTCACCACCGGGAACCTATGGCTACACCTTC.

The table lists this clonotype with many counts. CDR3 amino acids: CASSEGQMQETQYF. CDR3 DNA sequence: TGTGCCAGCAGTGAGGGACAAATGCAAGAGACCCAGTACTTC. J is TRBJ2-5 and V is TRBV28; tentative D call: TRBD1 (6 bases). CDR1 and CDR2 from the germline V gene are MDHEN and SYDVKM. Trimming removed 5 bases at V and 2 bases at J, with 12 bases between. CDR3 length equals 14 residues.

This clonotype was observed at least ten times. The V gene is TRBV2, the J gene TRBJ2-1; a weak D match, TRBD2 (6 bases). Germline V gene data show CDR1 as SNHLY and CDR2 as FYNNEI. The CDR3 runs 14 residues. V lost 6 bases, J lost 7 bases, and 16 bases lay in between. The DNA for the CDR3 is TGTGCCAGCAGCCGGGAGCGAGGGTCGAATGAGCAGTTCTTC. This gives the protein CASSRERGSNEQFF.

The chain links TRBV20-1 to TRBJ2-3, with 7 nucleotides matching TRBD2. The germline CDR1 and CDR2 sequences are DFQATT and SNEGSKA (reference sequence). This CDR3 is built from 12 residues. J gave up 0 bases and V 7 bases, and 1 base lay outside the gene matches. Here the CDR3 reads CSGGRSTDTQYF. The CDR3 DNA is TGCAGTGGCGGGAGAAGCACAGATACGCAGTATTTT.

There are a few counts of this clonotype. V gene TRBV9 combines with J gene TRBJ1-6; 7 bases line up with TRBD1. Germline V gene lookup returns CDR1 SGDLS and CDR2 YYNGEE. The CDR3 spans 17 residues. The junction had 15 bases not matched to a gene; V was cut back by 4 bases and J by 8 bases. CDR3 sequence reads: CASSPQGQVKRDSPLHF. CDR3 DNA: TGTGCCAGCAGCCCTCAAGGACAGGTTAAACGAGATTCACCCCTCCACTTT.

This clonotype appeared many times. The J gene is TRBJ2-7, the V gene TRBV28, with D perhaps matching TRBD2 (7 bases). Trimming removed 7 bases from V and 2 bases from J, with 18 bases in between. The CDR3 runs to 15 residues. Germline CDR1 is MDHEN and CDR2 is SYDVKM. The CDR3 nucleotides read TGTGCCAGCAAGGGGGGGGGGTTGGGGACCTACGAGCAGTACTTC. Protein sequence: CASKGGGLGTYEQYF.

This clonotype has ten or more counts. The V gene is TRBV29-1, the J gene TRBJ2-3; TRBD2 is a possible D gene (6 bases). CDR3 length: 16 amino acids. Per the germline V gene, CDR1 is SQVTM and CDR2 is ANQGSEA. V gave up 6 bases and J gave up 2 bases, with 21 bases separating them. CDR3 sequence: CSVSGGTDTFTDTQYF. The CDR3 DNA follows: TGCAGCGTCTCTGGAGGGACGGACACTTTCACAGATACGCAGTATTTT.

This sequence joins TRBV7-2 and TRBJ2-3, with TRBD2 identical over 7 bases. V lost 5 bases, J lost 10 bases, and 6 bases stayed unmatched. The CDR3 spans 12 residues. The germline gives CDR1 SGHTA, CDR2 FQGNSA. DNA for the CDR3: TGTGCCAGCAGCACGGCTAGCGGAGCGCAGTATTTT. Its translation: CASSTASGAQYF.

The chain carries TRBV7-2 and TRBJ1-6; perhaps TRBD1 as D (6 bases). The CDR3 runs 13 residues. Trimming took 2 bases from V and 14 from J, leaving 13 bases between them. CDR1 and CDR2 from the germline V gene are SGHTA and FQGNSA. The DNA for the CDR3 is TGTGCCAGCAGCTTAACAGGGCTTTGGGCCCTCCACTTT. Its translation: CASSLTGLWALHF.

This clonotype has only a few counts. This chain joins TRBV4-1 and TRBJ1-1, with 8 bases matching TRBD1. The CDR3 sequence is 16 residues long. The trim removed 3 bases at V and 0 bases at J, leaving 6 bases unmatched. Germline CDR1 and CDR2: MGHRA and YSYEKL. The CDR3: CASSQTGTGLNTEAFF. The CDR3 DNA reads TGCGCCAGCAGCCAGACCGGGACAGGACTGAACACTGAAGCTTTCTTT.

This clonotype was seen many times. The chain joins TRBV20-1 to TRBJ2-7; 8 positions match TRBD2. Losses at the gene ends were 4 bases for V and 7 bases for J; bases not matched to a gene: 18. The CDR3 covers 16 residues. CDR1 is DFQATT and CDR2 is SNEGSKA in the germline V gene (reference sequence). The CDR3 loop reads CSANPSGGASLSEQYF. Written as DNA, the CDR3 is TGCAGTGCTAACCCTTCGGGGGGGGCGTCCTTGAGTGAGCAGTACTTC.

This clonotype was recorded at least ten times. V is TRBV12-3 or TRBV12-4 and J is TRBJ2-3; tentative D call: TRBD1 (6 bases). Trimming cost V 2 bases and J 7 bases, with 13 bases left between them. There are 14 residues in the CDR3. Here the CDR3 DNA reads TGTGCCAGCAGTTTACCCCAGGGGCGGAATACGCAGTATTTT. Residues: CASSLPQGRNTQYF.

This clonotype has a count of ten or more. This chain joins TRBV12-3 or TRBV12-4 and TRBJ2-5, with 7 bases aligning to TRBD1. The CDR3 is 15 amino acids. Trimming at V came to 5 bases and at J to 0 bases, leaving 6 bases not matched to a gene. In nucleotides, the CDR3 is TGTGCCAGCAGTCGGGACAGTCTGTACCAAGAGACCCAGTACTTC. Encoded protein: CASSRDSLYQETQYF.

The chain joins TRBV5-5 to TRBJ2-5; D perhaps matches TRBD1 (6 bases). V lost 1 base to trimming and J lost 4 bases, with 8 bases between them. The germline V gene encodes CDR1 SGHKS and CDR2 YYEKEE (reference sequence). CDR3 length: 13 amino acids. CDR3 coding DNA: TGTGCCAGCAGCTTGACAGGGAGAGAGACCCAGTACTTC. It yields the protein CASSLTGRETQYF.

Only a few counts were recorded for this clonotype. This chain connects TRBV12-5 to TRBJ1-2; no definite D call. V lost 4 bases, J lost 8 bases, and 17 bases lay in between. CDR1 and CDR2 from the germline V gene are LGHNT and FRNRAP. The CDR3 totals 14 residues. The CDR3 DNA reads TGTGCTAGTGGTTCGTACCCCGATGGGAAGGGCTACACCTTC. It is translated as CASGSYPDGKGYTF.

This clonotype was recorded many times. The junction departs from the called germline gene at one end, perhaps through a read error. The rearrangement uses TRBV7-9 and TRBJ1-5, with D tentatively TRBD1 (6 bases). CDR3 length equals 13 residues. Germline loops: CDR1 SEHNR, CDR2 FQNEAQ (reference sequence). This CDR3 is CASSLAGDQPQHF. The CDR3 DNA is TGTGCCAGCAGTTTAGCAGGGGACCAGCCCCAGCATTTT.

This clonotype came up many times. The chain carries TRBV9 and TRBJ2-5; the match to TRBD2 covers 7 bases. Germline trimming cut 6 bases from V and 4 bases from J; bases unmatched to any gene: 12. The length of the CDR3 is 15 residues. CDR1 and CDR2 from the germline V gene are SGDLS and YYNGEE. This CDR3 reads CASTNGGTFGETQYF. In DNA form, the CDR3 reads TGTGCCAGCACGAACGGGGGGACCTTCGGAGAGACCCAGTACTTC. The entire variable domain, with the rest obtained from reference TRBV9 and TRBJ2-5, is as follows: DSGVTQTPKHLITATGQRVTLRCSPRSGDLSVYWYQQSLDQGLQFLIQYYNGEERAKGNILERFSAQQFPDLHSELNLSSLELGDSALYFCASTNGGTFGETQYFGPGTRLLVL.

This clonotype was recorded a few times. The chain combines TRBV4-1 with TRBJ2-7; a weak D match, TRBD1 (6 bases). The CDR3 is 14 residues long. Germline values: CDR1 MGHRA, CDR2 YSYEKL. Trimming removed 6 bases from V and 1 base from J, with 13 bases in between. This chain's CDR3 is CASRPQGLSYEQYF. The CDR3 nucleotides are TGCGCCAGCAGGCCCCAGGGGCTATCCTACGAGCAGTACTTC.

There are many counts of this clonotype. V usage is TRBV10-3 and J usage is TRBJ2-7, with TRBD1 matching 9 bases. Looked up from germline, CDR1 is ENHRY and CDR2 is SYGVKD. The CDR3 loop spans 13 amino acids. The junction had 9 bases not matched to a gene; V was cut back by 8 bases and J by 7 bases. The CDR3 region has the DNA TGTGCCATCGGTATGGACAGGGGAAGTGAGCAGTACTTC. It encodes CAIGMDRGSEQYF.

In this sample, this clonotype turned up many times. V usage is TRBV5-4 and J usage is TRBJ1-4; a weak D match, TRBD1 (5 bases). V was clipped by 0 bases and J by 2 bases, with 14 bases between them. The V gene's germline CDR1 is SGHNT and CDR2 YYREEE (reference sequence). CDR3 length: 17 residues. The CDR3 region is CASSLASGRGTNEKLFF. CDR3 sequence (DNA): TGTGCCAGCAGCTTGGCCTCAGGACGGGGGACTAATGAAAAACTGTTTTTT. The entire variable domain, with the rest obtained from reference TRBV5-4 and TRBJ1-4, is as follows: ETGVTQSPTHLIKTRGQQVTLRCSSQSGHNTVSWYQQALGQGPQFIFQYYREEENGRGNFPPRFSGLQFPNYSSELNVNALELDDSALYLCASSLASGRGTNEKLFFGSGTQLSVL.

This clonotype was picked up many times. The chain carries TRBV7-2 and TRBJ2-7; D is tentatively TRBD1 or TRBD2 (6 bases each). Germline V gene data show CDR1 as SGHTA and CDR2 as FQGNSA. Trimming took 3 bases from V and 7 from J, leaving 16 bases between them. This CDR3 region has 14 residues. CDR3 bases: TGTGCCAGCAGCTTTATATCGGGGGCGCAAGAGCAGTACTTC. Its protein product is CASSFISGAQEQYF.

This clonotype was observed at least ten times. The J gene is TRBJ1-1, the V gene TRBV9; D gene unclear. V lost 0 bases and J lost 1, with 10 bases in between. CDR1 and CDR2 (germline): SGDLS, YYNGEE. CDR3 length: 15 amino acids. The CDR3 spells CASSVGRLENTEAFF. The CDR3 DNA is TGTGCCAGCAGCGTAGGGCGTCTCGAGAACACTGAAGCTTTCTTT.

In its sample, this clonotype was seen a few times. The rearrangement joins TRBV18 to TRBJ2-7; D gene uncertain. The CDR3 has 18 residues. Trimming took 3 bases from V and 0 from J, leaving 21 bases between them. Germline-derived CDR1 and CDR2 are KGHSH and LQKENI. For the CDR3, the DNA is TGTGCCAGCTCACCCACACAGATAGCACAGCAGAGCTCCTACGAGCAGTACTTC. Encoded protein: CASSPTQIAQQSSYEQYF.

The table lists this clonotype with many counts. The gene calls are TRBV30 and TRBJ2-3, with a tentative D call TRBD2 (6 bases). From germline, CDR1 is GTSNPN and CDR2 SVGIG (reference sequence). Trimming removed 6 bases from V and 4 bases from J, with 14 bases in between. The CDR3 length is 13 residues. The DNA for the CDR3 is TGTGCCTGCGGATGGAGGGGTCCAGATACGCAGTATTTT. Translated: CACGWRGPDTQYF.

This clonotype was found many times. The chain uses TRBV7-9 and TRBJ2-7, with 7 bases that match TRBD1. Germline trimming cut 4 bases from V and 6 bases from J; bases unmatched to any gene: 9. Germline lookup yields CDR1 SEHNR and CDR2 FQNEAQ (reference sequence). This CDR3 spans 14 amino acids. The CDR3, as DNA: TGTGCCAGCAGCTCGGGACCCTCAGGGGGCGAGCAGTACTTC. Translating gives CASSSGPSGGEQYF.